This T cell receptor beta chain is from a study of CD8 T cells in ankylosing spondylitis. Points from the study as a whole: Previously reported in reactive arthritis synovial fluid and blood were some of the motif variants. What seemed typical of ankylosing spondylitis blood was a TCR beta motif built from roughly eight highly homologous variants. From matched ankylosing spondylitis synovial fluid, disease-linked clones were reportedly recovered at significantly enriched levels.

The CDR3 covers 13 residues. Looked up from germline, CDR1 is SGDLS and CDR2 is YYNGEE. Between the trimmed V and J ends, which lost 4 bases and 4 bases, there was a span of 10 bases. Library preparation for TCR beta used quantitative 5'-RACE with molecular barcodes. TCRdb fed the 5' RACE reads into MiXCR, producing one record per CDR3 protein. The data contain around 250,000 distinct CDR3 sequences, roughly 32% of them seen just once; the ten biggest clones take up roughly 4%. In the case of this clonotype: Its antigen remains unknown.

The receptor's source is a male donor with ankylosing spondylitis or in good health (not recorded which). The sample comprised blood, either unsorted or a sorted T cell fraction (not recorded which). The chain combines TRBV9 with TRBJ2-3; D is perhaps TRBD2 (5 bases). This CDR3 is CASSIGLADTQYF. Written as DNA, the CDR3 is TGTGCCAGCAGCATAGGACTTGCAGATACGCAGTATTTT.